A single sample is the source of the 19 T cell receptor beta chains below, sequenced in a study of cytomegalovirus exposure and HLA in healthy donors. The PCR used 60 Vbeta and 13 Jbeta primers. Using immunoSEQ multiplex PCR, the repertoire was profiled, and TCRdb retains in-frame clones only, with some absent. The sample carries 110,000 to 150,000 clones, around 80% recorded once. The specimen was PBMCs. These receptors all come from a female donor in good health and CMV-seronegative.

About this clone itself: One end of the junction does not line up with germline, which may come from a read error. The chain couples TRBV7-9 to TRBJ1-2; no clear D. This CDR3 comprises 12 residues. The germline V gene encodes CDR1 SEHNR and CDR2 FQNEAQ (reference sequence). The CDR3: CASSLDIEGYPF. The CDR3 region has the DNA TGTGCCAGCAGCTTAGATATTGAGGGCTACCCCTTC.

The chain joins TRBV6-1 to TRBJ2-5; a weak D match, TRBD1 (6 bases). The end of the DNA fits TRBJ2-7 better, so the J call may be wrong. This CDR3 is built from 13 residues. Germline CDR1 and CDR2: MNHNS and SASEGT. CDR3 in amino acids: CASSATGSYEQYF. In DNA form, the CDR3 reads TGTGCCAGCAGTGCGACAGGCTCCTACGAGCAGTACTTC.

The chain recombines TRBV5-1 with TRBJ1-4, with 8 bases that match TRBD1. The V and J ends lost 4 bases and 7 bases, in that order; junction bases with no gene match: 9. CDR1 is SGHRS, CDR2 YFSETQ, per germline. The CDR3 extends over 15 amino acids. The CDR3 sequence is CASSAAGTGFEKLFF. CDR3 DNA sequence: TGCGCCAGCAGCGCGGCCGGGACAGGATTTGAAAAACTGTTTTTT.

The V call is TRBV4-1, the J call TRBJ1-2; the D gene is possibly TRBD1 (6 bases). CDR1 MGHRA and CDR2 YSYEKL come from the germline V gene. V was clipped by 3 bases and J by 7 bases, with 15 bases between them. This CDR3 has 14 amino acids. Written as DNA, the CDR3 is TGCGCCAGCAGCCAGGGAGGGGGGGCTGGTGGCTACACCTTC. It encodes CASSQGGGAGGYTF.

The chain uses TRBV7-8 and TRBJ2-1; D gene ambiguous. Germline lookup yields CDR1 SGHVS and CDR2 FQNEAQ. The CDR3 contains 16 residues. V gave up 2 bases and J gave up 0 bases, with 11 bases separating them. CDR3 nucleotide sequence: TGTGCCAGCAGCTTAACCGGTCGAACCTCCTACAATGAGCAGTTCTTC. This sequence encodes CASSLTGRTSYNEQFF.

The gene calls are TRBV5-4 and TRBJ2-1, with TRBD2 matching 14 bases. The CDR3 is made up of 15 amino acids. CDR1 and CDR2 from the germline V gene are SGHNT and YYREEE (reference sequence). Germline trimming cut 4 bases from V and 9 bases from J; bases unmatched to any gene: 6. The CDR3 spells CASSITGTSGSEQFF. The CDR3 nucleotides read TGTGCCAGCAGCATTACCGGGACTAGCGGGAGTGAGCAGTTCTTC.

The CDR3 nucleotides are TGTGCCAGCACTCCAGGGGTCTCGGGGATCGAGCAGTACTTC. Encoded protein: CASTPGVSGIEQYF. The gene calls are TRBV6-5 and TRBJ2-7; possibly TRBD1 for D (6 bases). The CDR3 is 14 residues long. CDR1 is MNHEY and CDR2 is SVGAGI in the germline V gene. V lost 7 bases and J lost 6, with 19 bases in between.

This clone was observed a few times. The rearrangement joins TRBV6-6 to TRBJ1-4, with 8 bases aligning to TRBD1. Germline lookup yields CDR1 MNHNY and CDR2 SVGAGI (reference sequence). The CDR3 is made up of 16 amino acids. The ends lost 8 bases at V and 7 bases at J; junction bases unmatched: 15. The CDR3 coding sequence is TGTGCCAGCGCCCCCAAACCCGGACAGGGTAGTGAAAAACTGTTTTTT. Protein product: CASAPKPGQGSEKLFF.

The CDR3 DNA follows: TGCGCCAGCAGTGAGTCGAGCGGCGGGAATCGGCAGTACTTC. This sequence encodes CASSESSGGNRQYF. The chain recombines TRBV10-1 with TRBJ2-7; D is perhaps TRBD2 (6 bases). CDR1 and CDR2 from the germline V gene are WNHNN and SYGVQD (reference sequence). This CDR3 has 14 residues. V gave up 0 bases and J gave up 9 bases, with 15 bases separating them.

The chain couples TRBV5-4 to TRBJ2-3; 12 bases fit TRBD2. J was trimmed by 6 bases and V by 4 bases; bases with no gene match: 15. This CDR3 region has 18 residues. Germline V gene lookup returns CDR1 SGHNT and CDR2 YYREEE (reference sequence). In DNA form, the CDR3 reads TGTGCCAGCAGCCCTCACGGACTAGCGGGGTGGAGGGTGGATACGCAGTATTTT. Its translation is CASSPHGLAGWRVDTQYF.

The J gene is TRBJ2-7, the V gene TRBV19; D is undetermined. CDR3 size: 15 residues. V lost 6 bases and J 2 bases, leaving 17 bases between the germline ends. The germline gives CDR1 LNHDA, CDR2 SQIVND (reference sequence). The CDR3 nucleotides read TGTGCCAGTAGCCCTGGAGCTTCCTTGACCTACGAGCAGTACTTC. This translates into CASSPGASLTYEQYF.

The chain links TRBV5-1 to TRBJ2-1, with D tentatively TRBD2 (5 bases). Germline-derived CDR1 and CDR2 are SGHRS and YFSETQ. Trimming cost V 5 bases and J 6 bases, with 6 bases left between them. The CDR3 has 11 residues. The DNA for the CDR3 is TGCGCCAGCAGTCGGGGCAATGAGCAGTTCTTC. Protein: CASSRGNEQFF.

V is TRBV6-1 and J is TRBJ1-4, with TRBD1 as a possible D gene (6 bases). Per the germline V gene, CDR1 is MNHNS and CDR2 is SASEGT. The CDR3 consists of 13 residues. Between the trimmed V and J ends, which lost 3 bases and 8 bases, there was a span of 10 bases. The CDR3 spells CASSDRTAEKLFF. The CDR3 region has the DNA TGTGCCAGCAGTGATAGGACAGCCGAAAAACTGTTTTTT.

The chain has TRBV11-3 and TRBJ2-2; possible D gene TRBD1, 5 bases. Trimming pared 5 bases from V and 2 bases from J, leaving 12 bases between. CDR1 is SGHNT and CDR2 is YENEEA in the germline V gene. The length of the CDR3 is 15 residues. CDR3 DNA: TGTGCCAGCAGCGCAAAGACAGTAAACACCGGGGAGCTGTTTTTT. Translated, it gives CASSAKTVNTGELFF. Variable domain in full (rest from reference TRBV11-3 and TRBJ2-2): EAGVVQSPRYKIIEKKQPVAFWCNPISGHNTLYWYLQNLGQGPELLIRYENEEAVDDSQLPKDRFSAERLKGVDSTLKIQPAELGDSAVYLCASSAKTVNTGELFFGEGSRLTVL.

The V call is TRBV9, the J call TRBJ2-1; 10 nucleotides align to TRBD2. This CDR3 has 15 residues. Losses at the gene ends were 8 bases for V and 8 bases for J; bases not matched to a gene: 13. CDR1 is SGDLS and CDR2 is YYNGEE in the germline V gene. The DNA for the CDR3 is TGTGCCAGTTCATTAGCGGGAGGTGGTGGGGATGAGCAGTTCTTC. It encodes CASSLAGGGGDEQFF.

The CDR3 region has the DNA TGTGCCAGCTCACCACAGGGGGGGATGAACACTGAAGCTTTCTTT. It codes for CASSPQGGMNTEAFF. The rearrangement links TRBV18 to TRBJ1-1, with D perhaps TRBD1 (6 bases). Germline V gene lookup returns CDR1 KGHSH and CDR2 LQKENI. Trimming shortened V by 1 base and J by 0 bases, and 9 bases separated the two germline ends. CDR3 length: 15 amino acids.

The J gene is TRBJ2-7, the V gene TRBV19; perhaps TRBD1 as D (6 bases). This CDR3 region has 15 residues. Per the germline V gene, CDR1 is LNHDA and CDR2 is SQIVND (reference sequence). V was clipped by 1 base and J by 6 bases, with 16 bases between them. The DNA for the CDR3 is TGTGCCAGTAGTATAGTAGCCCAGGGGCCGGGCGAGCAGTACTTC. Translating gives CASSIVAQGPGEQYF.

Comments on this clone: Its ends do not fully match the called genes, so a read error is possible. The chain couples TRBV5-4 to TRBJ1-3; D possibly corresponds to TRBD1 (5 bases). This CDR3 is built from 13 residues. Germline CDR1 SGHNT, CDR2 YYREEE (reference sequence). The CDR3 DNA reads TGTGCCAGCAGCCAGGGCGCTGGAGACACCATATATTTT. It specifies CASSQGAGDTIYF. Drawing the rest from reference TRBV5-4 and TRBJ1-3, the complete variable domain is ETGVTQSPTHLIKTRGQQVTLRCSSQSGHNTVSWYQQALGQGPQFIFQYYREEENGRGNFPPRFSGLQFPNYSSELNVNALELDDSALYLCASSQGAGDTIYFGEGSWLTVV.

The chain couples TRBV7-3 to TRBJ1-6; weak D call: TRBD1 (5 bases). CDR3 length: 15 residues. V lost 2 bases and J 5 bases, leaving 10 bases between the germline ends. CDR1 and CDR2 from the germline V gene are SGHTA and FQGTGA. The CDR3 spells CASSLVGGDNSPLHF. CDR3 nucleotide sequence: TGTGCCAGCAGCTTAGTGGGGGGGGATAATTCACCCCTCCACTTT. Filled out from reference TRBV7-3 and TRBJ1-6, the complete variable domain reads GAGVSQTPSNKVTEKGKYVELRCDPISGHTALYWYRQSLGQGPEFLIYFQGTGAADDSGLPNDRFFAVRPEGSVSTLKIQRTERGDSAVYLCASSLVGGDNSPLHFGNGTRLTVT.